A selection of T cell receptor beta chains follows, all from one sample in a study of blood T cells in healthy people across ages. MiXCR was run by TCRdb on the 5' RACE reads, yielding one entry per CDR3 protein. The top ten clones hold 30% to 40% of a sample with some 640,000 distinct CDR3 sequences, roughly 49% of them seen once. The sample comprised blood. The receptors shown here come from a woman aged 55-69 years in good health. Both conserved end residues are part of each CDR3. A D gene is named only where the DNA matches it firmly. Not every row has a clone size; where given, it reads once, few, many or a size class.

>TRBV19|-|-|TRBJ1-1
CASSTPSGASTEAFF
TGTGCCAGTAGTACCCCGTCGGGGGCGAGCACTGAAGCTTTCTTT
>TRBV11-1|few|TRBD1|TRBJ1-1
CASSSDRGNTEAFF
TGTGCCAGCAGCTCGGACAGGGGCAACACTGAAGCTTTCTTT
>TRBV7-9|few|-|TRBJ1-1
CASKQGNTEAFF
TGTGCCAGCAAACAGGGGAACACTGAAGCTTTCTTT
>TRBV4-3|-|-|TRBJ1-2
CASSQDPGYGDGYTF
TGCGCCAGCAGCCAAGATCCGGGGTACGGAGATGGCTACACCTTC
>TRBV29-1|few|-|TRBJ2-7
CSVEEILSGKGAHEQYF
TGCAGCGTTGAAGAAATACTAAGCGGGAAGGGGGCCCACGAGCAGTACTTC
>TRBV4-1|-|-|TRBJ1-1
CASSPRIQPNTEAFF
TGCGCCAGCAGCCCCCGCATCCAGCCGAACACTGAAGCTTTCTTT
>TRBV7-2|-|-|TRBJ2-2
CASKGKNTGELFF
TGTGCCAGCAAGGGCAAGAACACCGGGGAGCTGTTTTTT
>TRBV20-1|-|TRBD2|TRBJ2-5
CSASASGRVETQYF
TGCAGTGCTAGTGCTAGCGGGAGGGTAGAGACCCAGTACTTC
>TRBV5-6|-|TRBD2|TRBJ2-5
CASSLDLGGAPYF
TGTGCCAGCAGCTTGGATCTCGGGGGGGCCCCGTACTTC
>TRBV20-1|-|-|TRBJ2-7
CSLSDGQGPYEQYF
TGCAGTCTTAGCGACGGGCAGGGTCCCTACGAGCAGTACTTC
>TRBV5-1|few|TRBD1|TRBJ1-2
CASTRSGTDYGYTF
TGCGCCAGCACCCGATCCGGGACAGATTATGGCTACACCTTC
>TRBV30|-|-|TRBJ2-1
CAQAPPSSWTNEQFF
TGTGCTCAGGCGCCGCCATCCTCCTGGACGAATGAGCAGTTCTTC
>TRBV20-1|-|TRBD2|TRBJ2-1
CSACGLAGVCEQFF
TGCAGTGCTTGTGGACTAGCGGGAGTCTGTGAGCAGTTCTTC
>TRBV27|-|-|TRBJ2-1
CASSFRDSSSYNEQFF
TGTGCCAGCAGTTTTCGGGACTCGAGCTCCTACAATGAGCAGTTCTTC
>TRBV7-6|few|TRBD2|TRBJ2-3
CASMSGRALGTDTQYF
TGTGCCAGCATGAGCGGGAGGGCCTTAGGTACAGATACGCAGTATTTT